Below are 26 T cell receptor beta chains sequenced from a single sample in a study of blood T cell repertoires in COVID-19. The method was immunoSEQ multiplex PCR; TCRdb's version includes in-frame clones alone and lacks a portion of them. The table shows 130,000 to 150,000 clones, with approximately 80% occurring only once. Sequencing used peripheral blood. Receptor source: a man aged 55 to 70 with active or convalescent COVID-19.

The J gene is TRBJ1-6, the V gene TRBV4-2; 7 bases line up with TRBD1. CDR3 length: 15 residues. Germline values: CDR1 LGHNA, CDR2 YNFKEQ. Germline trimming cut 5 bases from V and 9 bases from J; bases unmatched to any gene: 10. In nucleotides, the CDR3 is TGTGCCAGCAGCATGGAGACAGGGTCGGGTTCACCCCTCCACTTT. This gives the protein CASSMETGSGSPLHF.

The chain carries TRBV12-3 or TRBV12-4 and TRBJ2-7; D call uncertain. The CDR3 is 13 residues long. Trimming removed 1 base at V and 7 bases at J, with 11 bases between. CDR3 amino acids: CASSLEGSWEQYF. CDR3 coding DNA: TGTGCCAGCAGTTTAGAAGGTAGCTGGGAGCAGTACTTC.

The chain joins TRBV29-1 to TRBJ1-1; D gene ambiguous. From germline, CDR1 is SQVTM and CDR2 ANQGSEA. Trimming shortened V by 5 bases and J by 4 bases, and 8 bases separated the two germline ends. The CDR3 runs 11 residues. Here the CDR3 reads CSVRGLTEAFF. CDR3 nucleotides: TGCAGCGTTCGAGGACTCACTGAAGCTTTCTTT.

CDR3 DNA: TGCAGCGTAAATCATAACTATGGCTACACCTTC. Its protein product is CSVNHNYGYTF. The chain recombines TRBV29-1 with TRBJ1-2; D is uncertain. The CDR3 is 11 amino acids. With 6 bases removed from V and 1 base from J, the gap between germline ends came to 6 bases. Germline assignment: CDR1 SQVTM and CDR2 ANQGSEA.

The CDR3 region is CASSPPGARTEAFF. For the CDR3, the DNA is TGTGCCAGCTCACCACCGGGGGCAAGAACTGAAGCTTTCTTT. The chain combines TRBV18 with TRBJ1-1; D is possibly TRBD1 (6 bases). Per germline, CDR1 KGHSH and CDR2 LQKENI. This CDR3 is 14 amino acids long. V lost 0 bases to trimming and J lost 5 bases, with 10 bases between them. The full variable domain, in which reference TRBV18 and TRBJ1-1 provide the parts outside the CDR3, is NAGVMQNPRHLVRRRGQEARLRCSPMKGHSHVYWYRQLPEEGLKFMVYLQKENIIDESGMPKERFSAEFPKEGPSILRIQQVVRGDSAAYFCASSPPGARTEAFFGQGTRLTVV.

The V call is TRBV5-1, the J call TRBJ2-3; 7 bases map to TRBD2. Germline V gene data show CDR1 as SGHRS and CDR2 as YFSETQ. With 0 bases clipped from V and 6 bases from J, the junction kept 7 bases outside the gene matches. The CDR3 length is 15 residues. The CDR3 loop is CASSLALANIDTQYF. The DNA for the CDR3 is TGCGCCAGCAGCTTGGCACTAGCGAATATCGATACGCAGTATTTT.

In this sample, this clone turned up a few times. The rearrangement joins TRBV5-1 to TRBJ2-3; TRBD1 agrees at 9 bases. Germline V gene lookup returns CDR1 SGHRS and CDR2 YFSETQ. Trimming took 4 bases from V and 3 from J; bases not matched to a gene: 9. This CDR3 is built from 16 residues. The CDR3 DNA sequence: TGCGCCAGCAGCCCGGGGACAGGGCTTAGGACAGATACGCAGTATTTT. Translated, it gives CASSPGTGLRTDTQYF. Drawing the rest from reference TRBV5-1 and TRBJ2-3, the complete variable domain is KAGVTQTPRYLIKTRGQQVTLSCSPISGHRSVSWYQQTPGQGLQFLFEYFSETQRNKGNFPGRFSGRQFSNSRSEMNVSTLELGDSALYLCASSPGTGLRTDTQYFGPGTRLTVL.

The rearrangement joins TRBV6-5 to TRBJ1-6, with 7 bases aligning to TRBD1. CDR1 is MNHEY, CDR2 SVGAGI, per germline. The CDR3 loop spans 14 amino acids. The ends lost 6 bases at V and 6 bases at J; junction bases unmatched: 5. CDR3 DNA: TGTGCCAGCAGACTCGGACAGGTTAATTCACCCCTCCACTTT. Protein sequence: CASRLGQVNSPLHF.

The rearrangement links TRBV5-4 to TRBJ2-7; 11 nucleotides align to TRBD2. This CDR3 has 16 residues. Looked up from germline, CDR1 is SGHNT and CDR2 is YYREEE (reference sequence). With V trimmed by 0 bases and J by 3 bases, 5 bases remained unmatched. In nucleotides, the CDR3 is TGTGCCAGCAGCTTGGGGATCGGGACTAGCGGCTACGAGCAGTACTTC. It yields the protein CASSLGIGTSGYEQYF.

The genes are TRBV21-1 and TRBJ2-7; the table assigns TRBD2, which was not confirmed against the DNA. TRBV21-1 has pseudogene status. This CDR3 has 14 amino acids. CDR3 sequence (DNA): TGTGCCAGCAGCAAATACGGGACTAGGTACGAGCAGTACTTC. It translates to CASSKYGTRYEQYF.

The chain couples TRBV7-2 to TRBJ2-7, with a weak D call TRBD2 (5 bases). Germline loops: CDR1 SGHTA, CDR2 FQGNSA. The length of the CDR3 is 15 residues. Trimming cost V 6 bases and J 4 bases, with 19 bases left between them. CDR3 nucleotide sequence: TGTGCCAGCAGTTCGAGGGCGGCGTTAAGATACGAGCAGTACTTC. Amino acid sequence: CASSSRAALRYEQYF.

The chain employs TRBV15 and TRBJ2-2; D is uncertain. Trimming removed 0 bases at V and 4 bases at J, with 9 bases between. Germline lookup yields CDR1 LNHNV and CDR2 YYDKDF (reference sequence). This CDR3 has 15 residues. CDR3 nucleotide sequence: TGTGCCACCAGCAGAGACCTTAGAGCCACCGGGGAGCTGTTTTTT. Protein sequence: CATSRDLRATGELFF.

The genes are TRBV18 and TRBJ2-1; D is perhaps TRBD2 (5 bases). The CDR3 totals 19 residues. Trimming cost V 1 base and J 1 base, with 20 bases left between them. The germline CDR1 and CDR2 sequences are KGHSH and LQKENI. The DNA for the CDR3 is TGTGCCAGCTCACCACAAGTCGCGGCGGGTCCCCGGTCCTACAATGAGCAGTTCTTC. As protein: CASSPQVAAGPRSYNEQFF.

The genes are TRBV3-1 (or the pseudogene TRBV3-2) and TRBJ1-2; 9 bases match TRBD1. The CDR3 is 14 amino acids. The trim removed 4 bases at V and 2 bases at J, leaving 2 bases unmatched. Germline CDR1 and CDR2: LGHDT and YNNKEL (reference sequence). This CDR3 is CASSRGTGNYGYTF. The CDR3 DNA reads TGTGCCAGCAGCCGCGGGACAGGGAACTATGGCTACACCTTC.

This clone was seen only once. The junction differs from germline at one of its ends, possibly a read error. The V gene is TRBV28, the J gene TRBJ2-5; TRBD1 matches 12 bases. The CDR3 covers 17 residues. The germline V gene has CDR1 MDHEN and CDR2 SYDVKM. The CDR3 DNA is TGTGCCAGCGGTTTAAGACCGGGACAGGGGGCCCAAGAGACCCAGTACTTC. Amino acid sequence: CASGLRPGQGAQETQYF.

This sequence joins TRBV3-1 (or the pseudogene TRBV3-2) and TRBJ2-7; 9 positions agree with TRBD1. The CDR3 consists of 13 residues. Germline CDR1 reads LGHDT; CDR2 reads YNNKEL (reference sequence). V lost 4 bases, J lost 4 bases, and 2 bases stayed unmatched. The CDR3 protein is CASSLGTGYEQYF. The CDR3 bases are TGTGCCAGCAGCCTTGGGACAGGGTACGAGCAGTACTTC.

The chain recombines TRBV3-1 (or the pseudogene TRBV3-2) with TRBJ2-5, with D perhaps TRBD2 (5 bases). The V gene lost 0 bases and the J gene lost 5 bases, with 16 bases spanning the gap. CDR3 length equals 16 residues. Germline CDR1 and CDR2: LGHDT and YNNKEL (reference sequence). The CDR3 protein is CASSQEGVPSLETQYF. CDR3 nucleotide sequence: TGTGCCAGCAGCCAAGAGGGAGTCCCGTCGCTGGAGACCCAGTACTTC.

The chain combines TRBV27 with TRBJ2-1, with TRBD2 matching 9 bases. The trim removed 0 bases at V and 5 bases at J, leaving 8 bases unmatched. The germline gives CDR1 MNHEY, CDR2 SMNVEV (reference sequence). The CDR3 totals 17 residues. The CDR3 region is CASSLSPGGRGHNEQFF. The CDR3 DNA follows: TGTGCCAGCAGTTTATCCCCCGGCGGGAGGGGCCACAATGAGCAGTTCTTC.

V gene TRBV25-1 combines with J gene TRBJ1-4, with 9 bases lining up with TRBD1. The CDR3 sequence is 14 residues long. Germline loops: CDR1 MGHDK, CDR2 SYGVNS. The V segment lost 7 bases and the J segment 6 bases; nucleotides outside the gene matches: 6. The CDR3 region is CASTLTGGDEKLFF. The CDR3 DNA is TGTGCCAGCACCTTGACAGGGGGGGATGAAAAACTGTTTTTT.

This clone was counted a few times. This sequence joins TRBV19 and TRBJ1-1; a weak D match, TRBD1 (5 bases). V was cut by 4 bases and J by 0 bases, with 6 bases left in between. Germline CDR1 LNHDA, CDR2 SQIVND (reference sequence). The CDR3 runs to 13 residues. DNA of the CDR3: TGTGCCAGTAGTAGACAGTTGAACACTGAAGCTTTCTTT. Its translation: CASSRQLNTEAFF.

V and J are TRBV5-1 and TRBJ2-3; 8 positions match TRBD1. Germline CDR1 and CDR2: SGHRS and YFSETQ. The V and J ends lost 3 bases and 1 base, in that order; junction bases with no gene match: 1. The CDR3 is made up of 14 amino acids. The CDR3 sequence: CASSWGQGTDTQYF. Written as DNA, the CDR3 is TGCGCCAGCAGCTGGGGACAGGGCACAGATACGCAGTATTTT.

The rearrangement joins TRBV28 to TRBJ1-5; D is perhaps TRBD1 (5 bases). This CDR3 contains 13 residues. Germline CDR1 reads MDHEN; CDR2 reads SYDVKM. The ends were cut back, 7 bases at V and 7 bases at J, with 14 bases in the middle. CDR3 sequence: CASTDAGQQPQHF. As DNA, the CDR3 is TGTGCCAGCACCGACGCGGGGCAACAGCCCCAGCATTTT.

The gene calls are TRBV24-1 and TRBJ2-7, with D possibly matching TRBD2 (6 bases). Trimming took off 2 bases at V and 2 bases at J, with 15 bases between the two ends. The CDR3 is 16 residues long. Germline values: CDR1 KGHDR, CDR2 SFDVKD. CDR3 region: CATSDSTAGAAYEQYF. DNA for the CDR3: TGTGCCACCAGTGATTCTACAGCGGGTGCCGCCTACGAGCAGTACTTC.

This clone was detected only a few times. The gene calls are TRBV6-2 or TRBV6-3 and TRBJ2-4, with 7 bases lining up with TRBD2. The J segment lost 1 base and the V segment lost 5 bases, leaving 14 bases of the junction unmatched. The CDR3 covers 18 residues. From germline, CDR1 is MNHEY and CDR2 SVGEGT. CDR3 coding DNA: TGTGCCAGCAGTCAGGGAGGGGCCCGGGCATCGGCCAAAAACATTCAGTACTTC. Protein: CASSQGGARASAKNIQYF.

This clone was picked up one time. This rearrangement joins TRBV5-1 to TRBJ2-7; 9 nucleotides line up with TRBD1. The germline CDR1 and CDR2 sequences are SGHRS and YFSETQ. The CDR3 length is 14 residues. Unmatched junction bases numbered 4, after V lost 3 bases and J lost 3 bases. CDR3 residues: CASSWGDRDYEQYF. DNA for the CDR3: TGCGCCAGCAGCTGGGGGGACAGGGACTACGAGCAGTACTTC. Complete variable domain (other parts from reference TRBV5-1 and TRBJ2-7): KAGVTQTPRYLIKTRGQQVTLSCSPISGHRSVSWYQQTPGQGLQFLFEYFSETQRNKGNFPGRFSGRQFSNSRSEMNVSTLELGDSALYLCASSWGDRDYEQYFGPGTRLTVT.

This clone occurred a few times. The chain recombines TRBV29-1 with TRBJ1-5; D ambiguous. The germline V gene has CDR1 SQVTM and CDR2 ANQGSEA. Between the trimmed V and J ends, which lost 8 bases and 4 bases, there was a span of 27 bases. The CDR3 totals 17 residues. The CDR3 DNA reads TGCAGCCCGCTTTGGGTACAGCGGGAGCCTTTTAATCAGCCCCAGCATTTT. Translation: CSPLWVQREPFNQPQHF.